This passage covers 23 T cell receptor beta chains from one sample sequenced in a study of Tregs in tolerant kidney transplant recipients. Sequencing used immunoSEQ multiplex PCR; TCRdb keeps in-frame clones, though not all of them. Of about 73,000 clones in the sample, 95% to 98% were seen once. The starting material was CD4+ T cells from blood, obtained before the transplant. The receptors were sampled from a human donor who received a combined kidney and bone marrow transplant.

The chain recombines TRBV7-3 with TRBJ2-7; 9 bases agree with TRBD1. CDR3 size: 14 residues. After removal of 5 bases from V and 7 bases from J, the junction contained 9 bases not matched to a gene. Per the germline V gene, CDR1 is SGHTA and CDR2 is FQGTGA. The DNA of the CDR3 is TGTGCCAGCAGCCCCGGGACAGGGAAAGGGGAGCAGTACTTC. Residues: CASSPGTGKGEQYF. The full variable domain, with the rest looked up from reference TRBV7-3 and TRBJ2-7, is GAGVSQTPSNKVTEKGKYVELRCDPISGHTALYWYRQSLGQGPEFLIYFQGTGAADDSGLPNDRFFAVRPEGSVSTLKIQRTERGDSAVYLCASSPGTGKGEQYFGPGTRLTVT.

The gene calls are TRBV5-1 and TRBJ2-7; 11 bases agree with TRBD2. Germline values: CDR1 SGHRS, CDR2 YFSETQ. This CDR3 is built from 16 residues. V dropped 0 bases and J dropped 2; count of bases not matched to a gene: 4. CDR3 loop: CASSLGLAGGTYEQYF. DNA for the CDR3: TGCGCCAGCAGCTTGGGCCTAGCGGGAGGAACCTACGAGCAGTACTTC.

The rearrangement joins TRBV5-6 to TRBJ2-7; 7 bases fit TRBD1. The V segment lost 1 base and the J segment 0 bases; nucleotides outside the gene matches: 1. Per the germline V gene, CDR1 is SGHDT and CDR2 is YYEEEE. This CDR3 has 14 amino acids. Written as DNA, the CDR3 is TGTGCCAGCAGCTTGAGGGACAGCTCCTACGAGCAGTACTTC. This codes for CASSLRDSSYEQYF.

This sequence joins TRBV5-1 and TRBJ2-7, with 9 positions matching TRBD1. After removal of 5 bases from V and 2 bases from J, the junction contained 2 bases not matched to a gene. There are 13 residues in the CDR3. The germline gives CDR1 SGHRS, CDR2 YFSETQ. The CDR3 region is CASSGQGTYEQYF. In DNA form, the CDR3 reads TGCGCCAGCAGTGGACAGGGGACCTACGAGCAGTACTTC.

The chain recombines TRBV7-2 with TRBJ1-5, with TRBD1 identical over 7 bases. The length of the CDR3 is 14 residues. Unmatched junction bases numbered 8, after V lost 5 bases and J lost 7 bases. Germline V gene lookup returns CDR1 SGHTA and CDR2 FQGNSA. DNA for the CDR3: TGTGCCAGCAGCCTGGGACAGAGGGCCCAGCCCCAGCATTTT. Its protein product is CASSLGQRAQPQHF.

A note on this clone: Other DNA sequences from this sample encode an identical CDR3 as well. The gene calls are TRBV27 and TRBJ1-5, with TRBD1 as a possible D gene (5 bases). This CDR3 is 16 amino acids long. V lost 3 bases and J lost 9, with 21 bases in between. The germline gives CDR1 MNHEY, CDR2 SMNVEV (reference sequence). CDR3 in amino acids: CASSFFFRDSLGPQHF. Here the CDR3 DNA reads TGTGCCAGCAGTTTTTTCTTCCGGGACTCCTTGGGGCCCCAGCATTTT.

V usage is TRBV4-1 and J usage is TRBJ2-7; TRBD1 is a possible D gene (7 bases). The germline CDR1 and CDR2 sequences are MGHRA and YSYEKL. This CDR3 contains 17 residues. Between the trimmed V and J ends, which lost 1 base and 3 bases, there was a span of 19 bases. The DNA of the CDR3 is TGCGCCAGCAGCCAAGGGGACGGTGGGCGGGACAGCTACGAGCAGTACTTC. Residues: CASSQGDGGRDSYEQYF.

V gene TRBV19 combines with J gene TRBJ1-1; D is possibly TRBD1 (6 bases). The length of the CDR3 is 14 residues. Trimming shortened V by 0 bases and J by 6 bases, and 11 bases separated the two germline ends. Germline-derived CDR1 and CDR2 are LNHDA and SQIVND (reference sequence). The CDR3 here is CASSIEQGTAEAFF. The CDR3 bases are TGTGCCAGTAGTATAGAGCAGGGGACCGCTGAAGCTTTCTTT.

The J gene is TRBJ1-2, the V gene TRBV27; D gene ambiguous. The germline V gene encodes CDR1 MNHEY and CDR2 SMNVEV (reference sequence). Trimming pared 4 bases from V and 5 bases from J, leaving 20 bases between. The CDR3 totals 16 residues. The CDR3 DNA reads TGTGCCAGCAGTTCGGGCGGGTCTAGAAGCCCGTATGGCTACACCTTC. Its protein product is CASSSGGSRSPYGYTF.

This rearrangement joins TRBV7-6 to TRBJ2-7, with D possibly being TRBD1 (5 bases). Per the germline V gene, CDR1 is SGHVS and CDR2 is FNYEAQ. V was shortened by 5 bases and J by 3 bases, with 14 bases between the two germline ends. The CDR3 covers 14 residues. The CDR3 DNA reads TGTGCCAGCAGCCAACCAGGACATTTCTACGAGCAGTACTTC. Translated: CASSQPGHFYEQYF.

The rearrangement links TRBV4-1 to TRBJ1-1; 7 bases are shared with TRBD1. CDR3 length equals 18 residues. J lost 9 bases, V lost 0 bases, and 19 bases had no gene match. Germline-derived CDR1 and CDR2 are MGHRA and YSYEKL. The DNA for the CDR3 is TGCGCCAGCAGCCAAGATGGGGGACAGACTTTGCCTTCAAAAAAAGCTTTCTTT. It codes for CASSQDGGQTLPSKKAFF.

This clone is a singleton in its sample. The chain employs TRBV30 and TRBJ1-2; D is possibly TRBD1 (6 bases). This CDR3 comprises 13 residues. Germline CDR1 reads GTSNPN; CDR2 reads SVGIG (reference sequence). V was trimmed by 3 bases and J by 3 bases, leaving 11 bases between them. CDR3 protein: CAWSQGTHYGYTF. The DNA of the CDR3 is TGTGCCTGGAGCCAGGGGACGCACTATGGCTACACCTTC.

This clone showed up just once. The chain has TRBV25-1 and TRBJ2-5, with a tentative D call TRBD2 (6 bases). Germline V lookup: CDR1 MGHDK, CDR2 SYGVNS. Trimming cost V 6 bases and J 7 bases, with 9 bases left between them. CDR3 length: 11 residues. CDR3 amino acids: CASSAGGTQYF. Written as DNA, the CDR3 is TGTGCCAGCAGCGCCGGGGGGACCCAGTACTTC.

The chain employs TRBV30 and TRBJ2-5; D gene ambiguous. Trimming removed 3 bases at V and 5 bases at J, with 7 bases between. In germline, CDR1 is GTSNPN, CDR2 SVGIG (reference sequence). The CDR3 consists of 11 residues. The CDR3 is CAWRLEETQYF. In DNA, the CDR3 is TGTGCCTGGAGATTGGAGGAGACCCAGTACTTC.

This clone was seen only once. The CDR3 DNA follows: TGTGCCAGCAGCTTGGGGTACTCGAACACTGAAGCTTTCTTT. Its protein is CASSLGYSNTEAFF. The J gene is TRBJ1-1, the V gene TRBV5-4; D is ambiguous. CDR1 is SGHNT and CDR2 is YYREEE in the germline V gene (reference sequence). V was cut by 0 bases and J by 1 base, with 7 bases left in between. The CDR3 contains 14 residues.

The J gene is TRBJ1-5, the V gene TRBV28; the D gene is possibly TRBD1 (6 bases). Germline lookup yields CDR1 MDHEN and CDR2 SYDVKM. Trimming cost V 3 bases and J 3 bases, with 9 bases left between them. The CDR3 is 14 residues long. CDR3 sequence: CASSFSGANQPQHF. CDR3 bases: TGTGCCAGCAGTTTCTCAGGGGCCAATCAGCCCCAGCATTTT. Full variable domain (missing parts from reference TRBV28 and TRBJ1-5): DVKVTQSSRYLVKRTGEKVFLECVQDMDHENMFWYRQDPGLGLRLIYFSYDVKMKEKGDIPEGYSVSREKKERFSLILESASTNQTSMYLCASSFSGANQPQHFGDGTRLSIL.

The V call is TRBV7-2, the J call TRBJ1-3; D unclear. The CDR3 sequence is 15 residues long. V dropped 2 bases and J dropped 0 bases, with 8 bases sitting between them. Germline values: CDR1 SGHTA, CDR2 FQGNSA. CDR3 protein: CASSLSYFSGNTIYF. In nucleotides, the CDR3 is TGTGCCAGCAGCTTATCCTATTTCTCTGGAAACACCATATATTTT.

The chain uses TRBV7-2 and TRBJ1-1; TRBD1 is a possible D gene (6 bases). This CDR3 has 15 residues. The V and J ends lost 6 bases and 1 base respectively, with 15 bases between them. CDR1 is SGHTA, CDR2 FQGNSA, per germline. The chain's CDR3 is CASRLPGQGNTEAFF. Here the CDR3 DNA reads TGTGCCAGCAGGCTACCGGGACAAGGGAACACTGAAGCTTTCTTT.

The chain couples TRBV4-1 to TRBJ1-2; TRBD1 agrees at 9 bases. The CDR3 loop spans 17 amino acids. Per germline, CDR1 MGHRA and CDR2 YSYEKL. V shed 0 bases, J shed 8 bases, and the junction held 13 bases outside the gene matches. The DNA of the CDR3 is TGCGCCAGCAGCCAAGAACGAACTGGACAGGGGTTTCGAGGCTACACCTTC. This translates into CASSQERTGQGFRGYTF.

This sequence joins TRBV4-2 and TRBJ1-2; a possible D gene is TRBD1 (6 bases). CDR1 and CDR2 from the germline V gene are LGHNA and YNFKEQ. This CDR3 has 15 residues. V was cut by 0 bases and J by 4 bases, with 12 bases left in between. The DNA for the CDR3 is TGTGCCAGCAGCCAAGATCTACAGGGTGCCTATGGCTACACCTTC. It yields the protein CASSQDLQGAYGYTF.

The J gene is TRBJ2-1, the V gene TRBV5-1; TRBD1 might be the D (7 bases). Trimming took off 1 base at V and 4 bases at J, with 15 bases between the two ends. Germline V gene sequence: CDR1 SGHRS, CDR2 YFSETQ. CDR3 length equals 16 residues. The CDR3 DNA sequence: TGCGCCAGCAGCTTGTGGCCAGGGGGGTCTTACAATGAGCAGTTCTTC. Translated, it gives CASSLWPGGSYNEQFF.

The rearrangement joins TRBV11-2 to TRBJ2-1; D is unresolved. CDR3 length equals 12 residues. Between the trimmed V and J ends, which lost 1 base and 7 bases, there was a span of 5 bases. Germline CDR1 and CDR2: SGHAT and FQNNGV. The DNA for the CDR3 is TGTGCCAGCAGCTTAGCTAAAAATGAGCAGTTCTTC. Translated: CASSLAKNEQFF. Full variable domain (outside the CDR3, taken from reference TRBV11-2 and TRBJ2-1): EAGVAQSPRYKIIEKRQSVAFWCNPISGHATLYWYQQILGQGPKLLIQFQNNGVVDDSQLPKDRFSAERLKGVDSTLKIQPAKLEDSAVYLCASSLAKNEQFFGPGTRLTVL.

J is TRBJ2-1 and V is TRBV25-1, with D unclear. The V end was cut by 10 bases, the J end by 9 bases, with 13 bases between. Germline values: CDR1 MGHDK, CDR2 SYGVNS. The CDR3 extends over 11 amino acids. CDR3 DNA sequence: TGTGCCACCTACAGTCCGACTGAGCAGTTCTTC. Translating it yields CATYSPTEQFF.